This TCR beta chain was found in a study of immune evolution from preneoplasia to lung adenocarcinoma. As regards this clone: The antigen remains unidentified.

Study observations and caveats: Top clone frequencies peaked in normal lung, apparently declining through invasive adenocarcinoma.

The repertoire was sequenced with immunoSEQ multiplex PCR; TCRdb's copy has only in-frame clones and lacks some. The data hold roughly 21,000 clones, with less than 80% observed a single time. The CDR3 consists of 17 residues. In germline, CDR1 is MNHNS, CDR2 SASEGT. V dropped 2 bases and J dropped 7; count of bases not matched to a gene: 12. Nucleic acids came from premalignant or tumor cells enriched by macro-dissection. This chain uses TRBV6-1 with TRBJ2-1; TRBD2 agrees at 9 bases. Specimen: FFPE invasive lung adenocarcinoma tissue. The clonotype comes from a person aged 55 to 69 with lung adenocarcinoma. The CDR3 sequence: CASSEYRARTSGNEQFF. The CDR3 DNA reads as TGTGCCAGCAGTGAATATCGGGCGAGAACTAGCGGGAATGAGCAGTTCTTC.